The present T cell receptor (beta chain) was sequenced within a study of blood T cell repertoires in COVID-19. Study summary: COVID-19 samples from acute and convalescent phases originated in the United States, Italy and Spain. The analysed material was cDNA or gDNA that came from T cells, B-cell-depleted T cells, or PBMCs.

The age range of participants was roughly 18 to 90 years, with residence in about two dozen US areas. V was clipped by 4 bases and J by 5 bases, with 11 bases between them. This CDR3 has 13 amino acids. The germline gives CDR1 LGHNT, CDR2 FRNRAP. The authors' processing: How many nucleated cells were present was estimated from reference gene primer amplification. TCRdb's copy holds only in-frame clones and misses some; the assay was immunoSEQ multiplex PCR. V, J and clone size reflect that table, while D and trimming were determined from the DNA. The data show 200,000 to 250,000 clones, 84% seen once.

The chain is built from TRBV12-5 and TRBJ1-2; D may be TRBD1 (5 bases). The sequenced material came from PBMCs or T cells enriched from blood (not recorded which). The TCR was taken from a man aged 55 to 70 who had recovered from COVID-19. The CDR3 sequence is CASGSDTYYGYTF. The CDR3 nucleotides are TGTGCTAGTGGTTCGGACACTTATTATGGCTACACCTTC.